The 28 T cell receptor beta chains listed next were all sequenced from one sample in a study of blood T cell repertoires in COVID-19. TCRdb keeps only in-frame clones here, not all; method: immunoSEQ multiplex PCR. The sample has roughly 69,000 clones, around 76% seen once; the top ten hold approximately 5%. The sample comprised peripheral blood. These receptors originate from a human donor in a cohort sampled during active COVID-19.

The chain employs TRBV2 and TRBJ2-5, with TRBD1 matching over 7 bases. V trimming: 7 bases; J trimming: 3 bases; junction bases outside the gene matches: 2. The CDR3 has 12 amino acids. Germline assignment: CDR1 SNHLY and CDR2 FYNNEI. The CDR3 loop reads CASTGQKETQYF. CDR3 in DNA: TGTGCCAGCACGGGACAGAAAGAGACCCAGTACTTC.

The rearrangement joins TRBV12-3 or TRBV12-4 to TRBJ2-3; D unclear. The V end lost 5 bases, the J end lost 0 bases, and 6 bases lay between the germline ends. CDR3 size: 13 residues. CDR3 sequence: CASSLASTDTQYF. The CDR3, as DNA: TGTGCCAGCAGTCTGGCTAGCACAGATACGCAGTATTTT.

The V gene is TRBV2, the J gene TRBJ2-3; 7 bases line up with TRBD1. This CDR3 has 15 amino acids. Germline V gives CDR1 SNHLY, CDR2 FYNNEI. With 7 bases clipped from V and 0 bases from J, the junction kept 7 bases outside the gene matches. The DNA of the CDR3 is TGTGCCAGCAAACGGGCACAGGGGAGCACAGATACGCAGTATTTT. It is translated as CASKRAQGSTDTQYF.

This clone was recorded a few times. The gene calls are TRBV7-2 and TRBJ1-5, with D possibly matching TRBD1 (5 bases). From germline, CDR1 is SGHTA and CDR2 FQGNSA. The CDR3 runs 15 residues. V gave up 4 bases and J gave up 5 bases, with 15 bases separating them. The CDR3 bases are TGTGCCAGCAGCTACCACGGGGGAGGGGATCAGCCCCAGCATTTT. It specifies CASSYHGGGDQPQHF. The whole variable domain, remainder taken from reference TRBV7-2 and TRBJ1-5, is GAGVSQSPSNKVTEKGKDVELRCDPISGHTALYWYRQSLGQGLEFLIYFQGNSAPDKSGLPSDRFSAERTGGSVSTLTIQRTQQEDSAVYLCASSYHGGGDQPQHFGDGTRLSIL.

The J gene is TRBJ2-3, the V gene TRBV11-2; 9 nucleotides line up with TRBD2. Trimming took 5 bases from V and 3 from J; bases not matched to a gene: 6. The CDR3 is made up of 15 amino acids. The germline V gene has CDR1 SGHAT and CDR2 FQNNGV. The chain's CDR3 is CASSRLAVGTDTQYF. Here the CDR3 DNA reads TGTGCCAGCAGCCGACTAGCGGTTGGTACAGATACGCAGTATTTT.

This clone is a singleton in its sample. The chain joins TRBV15 to TRBJ2-3; 9 bases match TRBD1. The CDR3 runs 17 residues. V lost 0 bases, J lost 2 bases, and 6 bases stayed unmatched. Germline assignment: CDR1 LNHNV and CDR2 YYDKDF (reference sequence). CDR3 bases: TGTGCCACCAGCAGAGATCGGACAGGGGTCCCCACAGATACGCAGTATTTT. It encodes CATSRDRTGVPTDTQYF.

This chain uses TRBV5-4 with TRBJ2-6; 13 bases align to TRBD2. Germline V gene data show CDR1 as SGHNT and CDR2 as YYREEE (reference sequence). V was clipped by 6 bases and J by 0 bases; unmatched bases: 6. The CDR3 consists of 18 residues. CDR3 sequence (DNA): TGTGCCAGCAAGCCGGGACTAGCGGGGAACTCTGGGGCCAACGTCCTGACTTTC. Its translation is CASKPGLAGNSGANVLTF.

The chain joins TRBV13 to TRBJ2-3, with 8 positions matching TRBD2. Losses at the gene ends were 0 bases for V and 5 bases for J; bases not matched to a gene: 7. This CDR3 region has 16 residues. In germline, CDR1 is PRHDT, CDR2 FYEKMQ (reference sequence). CDR3: CASSLGPSGGRDTQYF. The CDR3 DNA follows: TGTGCCAGCAGCTTAGGCCCGAGCGGGGGACGAGATACGCAGTATTTT.

The chain has TRBV5-1 and TRBJ2-7, with a possible D match to TRBD2 (5 bases). This CDR3 has 16 residues. The germline CDR1 and CDR2 sequences are SGHRS and YFSETQ. Trimming cost V 4 bases and J 0 bases, with 17 bases left between them. CDR3 protein: CASSPGLRPSSYEQYF. Here the CDR3 DNA reads TGCGCCAGCAGCCCCGGACTTCGCCCGTCCTCCTACGAGCAGTACTTC. Full variable domain (missing parts from reference TRBV5-1 and TRBJ2-7): KAGVTQTPRYLIKTRGQQVTLSCSPISGHRSVSWYQQTPGQGLQFLFEYFSETQRNKGNFPGRFSGRQFSNSRSEMNVSTLELGDSALYLCASSPGLRPSSYEQYFGPGTRLTVT.

The chain joins TRBV6-6 to TRBJ1-1, with 9 bases that match TRBD1. Per germline, CDR1 MNHNY and CDR2 SVGAGI (reference sequence). V shed 1 base and J 0 bases; nucleotides not matched to a gene: 3. This CDR3 is 16 amino acids long. For the CDR3, the DNA is TGTGCCAGCAGTTACTTTAGGGACAGGGTGAACACTGAAGCTTTCTTT. Translated: CASSYFRDRVNTEAFF.

By frequency in the sample, this clone is medium-sized. This chain connects TRBV19 to TRBJ1-5; 8 bases agree with TRBD1. CDR3 size: 12 residues. V gave up 10 bases and J gave up 5 bases; unmatched junction bases: 4. Germline CDR1 is LNHDA and CDR2 is SQIVND (reference sequence). The chain's CDR3 is CATGTGYQPQHF. The CDR3 DNA sequence: TGTGCCACCGGGACAGGTTATCAGCCCCAGCATTTT.

The chain uses TRBV5-6 and TRBJ2-7, with TRBD1 matching 12 bases. J was trimmed by 5 bases and V by 1 base; bases with no gene match: 4. Germline loops: CDR1 SGHDT, CDR2 YYEEEE. The CDR3 totals 15 residues. CDR3 amino acids: CASSLPGQGAHEQYF. In DNA, the CDR3 is TGTGCCAGCAGCTTGCCGGGACAGGGGGCCCACGAGCAGTACTTC.

CDR3 residues: CASSQGWSAQTQYF. The CDR3 DNA reads TGCGCCAGCAGCCAAGGGTGGAGCGCACAGACCCAGTACTTC. The gene calls are TRBV4-3 and TRBJ2-5; D not certain. Germline CDR1 reads LGHNA; CDR2 reads YSLEER. Trimming removed 1 base at V and 6 bases at J, with 12 bases between. The CDR3 is 14 amino acids.

The genes are TRBV19 and TRBJ1-4; 9 nucleotides agree with TRBD1. V was clipped by 11 bases and J by 9 bases; unmatched bases: 10. Looked up from germline, CDR1 is LNHDA and CDR2 is SQIVND (reference sequence). The CDR3 sequence is 13 residues long. DNA of the CDR3: TGTGCCTCCTCCGGGACAGGGTCCCAAAAACTGTTTTTT. Amino acids: CASSGTGSQKLFF.

The rearrangement joins TRBV19 to TRBJ2-2, with 7 bases that match TRBD1. Trimming removed 6 bases from V and 0 bases from J; junction bases left unmatched: 4. This CDR3 contains 15 residues. The germline V gene encodes CDR1 LNHDA and CDR2 SQIVND (reference sequence). DNA for the CDR3: TGTGCCAGTAGGGACAGGCCTGCGAACACCGGGGAGCTGTTTTTT. This gives the protein CASRDRPANTGELFF.

The rearrangement uses TRBV10-3 and TRBJ1-5, with no clear D. The germline CDR1 and CDR2 sequences are ENHRY and SYGVKD. The CDR3 has 15 amino acids. V lost 2 bases, J lost 6 bases, and 14 bases lay in between. The CDR3 spells CAISEDYLAGQPQHF. CDR3 nucleotides: TGTGCCATCAGTGAGGATTATTTGGCGGGTCAGCCCCAGCATTTT.

The rearrangement uses TRBV5-1 and TRBJ2-7; weak D call: TRBD2 (5 bases). The V end lost 4 bases, the J end lost 2 bases, and 16 bases lay between the germline ends. Germline CDR1 is SGHRS and CDR2 is YFSETQ. The CDR3 covers 15 residues. The CDR3 DNA follows: TGCGCCAGCAGCGCCACAACCGGGAACCCCTACGAGCAGTACTTC. Protein: CASSATTGNPYEQYF.

The genes are TRBV2 and TRBJ2-3, with 11 bases lining up with TRBD2. Germline values: CDR1 SNHLY, CDR2 FYNNEI. This CDR3 is 15 amino acids long. Trimming removed 6 bases from V and 2 bases from J; junction bases left unmatched: 4. CDR3 loop: CASSLAGGYTDTQYF. CDR3 DNA sequence: TGTGCCAGCAGCCTAGCGGGGGGCTACACAGATACGCAGTATTTT. The full variable domain, completed using reference TRBV2 and TRBJ2-3, is EPEVTQTPSHQVTQMGQEVILRCVPISNHLYFYWYRQILGQKVEFLVSFYNNEISEKSEIFDDQFSVERPDGSNFTLKIRSTKLEDSAMYFCASSLAGGYTDTQYFGPGTRLTVL.

The chain links TRBV5-4 to TRBJ2-3, with 7 bases matching TRBD1. This CDR3 region has 15 residues. Germline assignment: CDR1 SGHNT and CDR2 YYREEE (reference sequence). J gave up 2 bases and V 0 bases, and 3 bases lay outside the gene matches. The CDR3 sequence: CASSLARGNTDTQYF. CDR3 coding DNA: TGTGCCAGCAGCTTGGCCAGGGGGAACACAGATACGCAGTATTTT.

The chain has TRBV2 and TRBJ2-5; tentatively, D is TRBD2 (6 bases). The CDR3 is made up of 15 amino acids. V was trimmed by 3 bases and J by 3 bases, leaving 14 bases between them. Germline lookup yields CDR1 SNHLY and CDR2 FYNNEI. The CDR3 sequence is CASSDLFAGKETQYF. In DNA form, the CDR3 reads TGTGCCAGCAGTGACCTTTTTGCGGGGAAAGAGACCCAGTACTTC.

J is TRBJ2-5 and V is TRBV2; a weak D match, TRBD1 (6 bases). V lost 2 bases and J 5 bases, leaving 9 bases between the germline ends. CDR1 and CDR2 from the germline V gene are SNHLY and FYNNEI. The CDR3 consists of 13 residues. CDR3 loop: CASSETGFETQYF. The CDR3 bases are TGTGCCAGCAGTGAAACAGGGTTCGAGACCCAGTACTTC.

By proportion, this clone is medium-sized. The rearrangement uses TRBV5-1 and TRBJ1-6; a weak D match, TRBD1 (5 bases). CDR1 is SGHRS, CDR2 YFSETQ, per germline. V gave up 5 bases and J gave up 5 bases, with 11 bases separating them. The CDR3 sequence is 14 residues long. The CDR3 DNA reads as TGCGCCAGCAGGGACACAGCCGATAATTCACCCCTCCACTTT. It codes for CASRDTADNSPLHF.

The chain couples TRBV2 to TRBJ2-3, with D possibly matching TRBD2 (6 bases). Germline lookup yields CDR1 SNHLY and CDR2 FYNNEI. This CDR3 is built from 15 residues. V was clipped by 6 bases and J by 1 base, with 14 bases between them. CDR3 protein: CASSNSGAGTDTQYF. CDR3 DNA sequence: TGTGCCAGCAGCAATAGCGGAGCAGGCACAGATACGCAGTATTTT.

This clone was seen only once. The chain links TRBV2 to TRBJ2-2, with D hard to call. This CDR3 region has 14 residues. Germline values: CDR1 SNHLY, CDR2 FYNNEI. V lost 6 bases to trimming and J lost 6 bases, with 14 bases between them. CDR3 coding DNA: TGTGCCAGCAGCTACGAAATATTCTCCGGGGAGCTGTTTTTT. As protein: CASSYEIFSGELFF.

This chain uses TRBV24-1 with TRBJ1-1; TRBD1 matches 7 bases. With V trimmed by 0 bases and J by 14 bases, 8 bases remained unmatched. This CDR3 is 13 amino acids long. Germline CDR1 reads KGHDR; CDR2 reads SFDVKD. CDR3 sequence (DNA): TGTGCCACCAGTGATTTGCGGTTAGGGGGCCGGTTCTTT. Encoded protein: CATSDLRLGGRFF.

The CDR3 is CSASSGAGNTEAFF. The CDR3 DNA reads as TGCAGTGCTAGTTCAGGGGCTGGAAACACTGAAGCTTTCTTT. This chain uses TRBV20-1 with TRBJ1-1; weak D call: TRBD1 (6 bases). Germline assignment: CDR1 DFQATT and CDR2 SNEGSKA (reference sequence). Between the trimmed V and J ends, which lost 3 bases and 2 bases, there was a span of 13 bases. The CDR3 sequence is 14 residues long.

The chain couples TRBV6-5 to TRBJ2-7, with a weak D call TRBD1 (6 bases). Trimming left V 0 bases short and J 0 bases short, with 9 bases between. The CDR3 contains 15 residues. Germline V gene lookup returns CDR1 MNHEY and CDR2 SVGAGI. The CDR3 nucleotides read TGTGCCAGCAGTTACTCTCCACAGGGCTCCTACGAGCAGTACTTC. Translated: CASSYSPQGSYEQYF.

This chain uses TRBV9 with TRBJ1-4; D is uncertain. The V gene lost 0 bases and the J gene lost 1 base, with 7 bases spanning the gap. This CDR3 contains 15 residues. Germline CDR1 SGDLS, CDR2 YYNGEE. The CDR3 loop is CASSVASGTNEKLFF. The DNA for the CDR3 is TGTGCCAGCAGCGTAGCCTCGGGAACTAATGAAAAACTGTTTTTT.